These 23 T cell receptor beta chains came from one sample sequenced in a study of OX40 agonist ivuxolimab in advanced cancers. The library was produced with the immunoSEQ multiplex PCR assay. TCRdb limited this immuneACCESS table to in-frame rearrangements with V and J called. A share of clones is missing; checked studies link under half to unresolved V genes, and the rest is unexplained. A total of 20,000 or so clones appear in this sample, 83% of them only once. Jointly, the top ten make up roughly 20% of the sample. This sample comprised CD4+ or CD8+ T cells sorted from blood, obtained in a trial of the OX40 agonist ivuxolimab. These TCRs come from an adult with an advanced solid tumor such as melanoma, head and neck, liver or kidney cancer.

This clone was seen only once. The chain uses TRBV7-9 and TRBJ2-7; D is perhaps TRBD2 (6 bases). There are 14 residues in the CDR3. Trimming pared 0 bases from V and 3 bases from J, leaving 9 bases between. Germline V CDR1 and CDR2: SEHNR, FQNEAQ (reference sequence). The CDR3 bases are TGTGCCAGCAGCTTAGCGGAGGGAGGCTACGAGCAGTACTTC. Translated: CASSLAEGGYEQYF.

The chain recombines TRBV7-9 with TRBJ1-3; D is ambiguous. Germline V gene lookup returns CDR1 SEHNR and CDR2 FQNEAQ (reference sequence). V shed 5 bases and J shed 2 bases, with 10 bases lying between them. This CDR3 has 14 residues. CDR3 sequence: CASSTTLAGNTIYF. The CDR3 region has the DNA TGTGCCAGCAGCACTACGTTAGCTGGAAACACCATATATTTT.

In this sample, this clone turned up once. The V call is TRBV5-6, the J call TRBJ1-3; tentatively, D is TRBD1 (6 bases). The CDR3 loop spans 14 amino acids. Deletions cut 4 bases from V and 1 base from J, with 9 bases between. Germline assignment: CDR1 SGHDT and CDR2 YYEEEE. Here the CDR3 DNA reads TGTGCCAGCAGCACAGGGAGGTCTGGAAACACCATATATTTT. Protein product: CASSTGRSGNTIYF.

This chain connects TRBV25-1 to TRBJ1-1, with D possibly TRBD1 on 6 matching bases. The CDR3 is 15 amino acids. CDR1 is MGHDK and CDR2 is SYGVNS in the germline V gene. Trimming took off 1 base at V and 5 bases at J, with 14 bases between the two ends. The CDR3 DNA reads TGTGCCAGCAGTGAATTTAAGGCAGGGGAAACTGAAGCTTTCTTT. This encodes CASSEFKAGETEAFF.

The rearrangement uses TRBV27 and TRBJ1-4, with D possibly being TRBD1 (5 bases). CDR1 MNHEY and CDR2 SMNVEV come from the germline V gene (reference sequence). The ends were cut back, 6 bases at V and 8 bases at J, with 10 bases in the middle. The CDR3 runs 12 residues. CDR3 region: CASRGVREKLFF. The CDR3 nucleotides are TGTGCCAGCAGGGGGGTTCGGGAAAAACTGTTTTTT. The entire variable domain, with the rest obtained from reference TRBV27 and TRBJ1-4, is as follows: EAQVTQNPRYLITVTGKKLTVTCSQNMNHEYMSWYRQDPGLGLRQIYYSMNVEVTDKGDVPEGYKVSRKEKRNFPLILESPSPNQTSLYFCASRGVREKLFFGSGTQLSVL.

The chain recombines TRBV28 with TRBJ2-3, with D perhaps matching TRBD1 (6 bases). In germline, CDR1 is MDHEN, CDR2 SYDVKM. Trimming took off 6 bases at V and 2 bases at J, with 21 bases between the two ends. CDR3 length: 17 amino acids. The CDR3: CASRSLGWGPYTDTQYF. In DNA form, the CDR3 reads TGTGCCAGCAGGTCTCTCGGTTGGGGGCCTTACACAGATACGCAGTATTTT.

This clone has only one observation. The V call is TRBV11-2, the J call TRBJ2-3; possible D gene TRBD2, 5 bases. Trimming left V 1 base short and J 3 bases short, with 8 bases between. Germline V gene data show CDR1 as SGHAT and CDR2 as FQNNGV. CDR3 length equals 14 residues. The CDR3 is CASSLGRETDTQYF. CDR3 DNA sequence: TGTGCCAGCAGCTTAGGTAGGGAGACAGATACGCAGTATTTT.

The rearrangement uses TRBV6-1 and TRBJ1-2, with a tentative D call TRBD1 (5 bases). V shed 7 bases and J shed 8 bases, with 23 bases lying between them. The CDR3 loop spans 15 amino acids. CDR1 and CDR2 (germline): MNHNS, SASEGT. CDR3 sequence (DNA): TGTGCCAGCACCGAAAGGTCCAGGGCAGAAAGGGGCTACACCTTC. It yields the protein CASTERSRAERGYTF.

The genes are TRBV7-9 and TRBJ2-1, with 9 bases matching TRBD2. Trimming took 1 base from V and 13 from J; bases not matched to a gene: 2. Per the germline V gene, CDR1 is SEHNR and CDR2 is FQNEAQ (reference sequence). CDR3 length: 12 amino acids. As DNA, the CDR3 is TGTGCCAGCAGCTTAGGACTAGCGGTTCAGTTCTTC. Encoded protein: CASSLGLAVQFF.

This clone was seen once. The chain uses TRBV6-5 and TRBJ1-4, with D unresolved. V lost 4 bases and J 4 bases, leaving 10 bases between the germline ends. Per the germline V gene, CDR1 is MNHEY and CDR2 is SVGAGI. The CDR3 covers 14 residues. CDR3 DNA: TGTGCCAGCAGTTCCCGACGGCTTAATGAAAAACTGTTTTTT. This sequence encodes CASSSRRLNEKLFF.

The V and J genes are TRBV10-3 and TRBJ1-5; the D gene is possibly TRBD1 (5 bases). The germline V gene has CDR1 ENHRY and CDR2 SYGVKD. The CDR3 spans 14 residues. The V end lost 0 bases, the J end lost 5 bases, and 8 bases lay between the germline ends. CDR3 bases: TGTGCCATCAGTGAGTCCTTAGGGGATCAGCCCCAGCATTTT. Amino acids: CAISESLGDQPQHF.

The chain is built from TRBV5-3 and TRBJ2-3, with 7 bases fitting TRBD1. TRBV5-3 is noted as an ORF with a role that remains uncertain. CDR3 length: 16 amino acids. J was trimmed by 9 bases and V by 1 base; bases with no gene match: 14. CDR3 in DNA: TGTGCCAGAAGCTTGTGTGGGACAGCCCCTACAGGAACGCAGTATTTT. Protein: CARSLCGTAPTGTQYF.

V usage is TRBV11-2 and J usage is TRBJ1-1, with D tentatively TRBD1 (5 bases). The CDR3 sequence is 17 residues long. Germline values: CDR1 SGHAT, CDR2 FQNNGV. V lost 0 bases, J lost 2 bases, and 16 bases lay in between. This CDR3 reads CASSLDLASGVNTEAFF. Written as DNA, the CDR3 is TGTGCCAGCAGCTTAGATTTGGCCTCGGGGGTTAACACTGAAGCTTTCTTT.

The chain combines TRBV27 with TRBJ2-5; the D is unclear. V was clipped by 10 bases and J by 4 bases, with 13 bases between them. The CDR3 is 12 residues long. Germline loops: CDR1 MNHEY, CDR2 SMNVEV (reference sequence). CDR3 nucleotides: TGTGCCACTACCGGTATCGGAGAGACCCAGTACTTC. It is translated as CATTGIGETQYF.

J is TRBJ1-1 and V is TRBV7-9; the D is unclear. Trimming stripped 6 bases from V and 5 bases from J, with 16 bases between. This CDR3 is 14 amino acids long. Looked up from germline, CDR1 is SEHNR and CDR2 is FQNEAQ (reference sequence). The CDR3 spells CASRIPPVSTEAFF. In DNA, the CDR3 is TGTGCCAGCAGAATCCCCCCAGTGTCTACTGAAGCTTTCTTT.

The genes are TRBV27 and TRBJ1-5; D remains ambiguous. Germline V CDR1 and CDR2: MNHEY, SMNVEV (reference sequence). This CDR3 region has 15 residues. With 3 bases removed from V and 7 bases from J, the gap between germline ends came to 16 bases. CDR3 in DNA: TGTGCCAGCAGTTTGGACGGGGAGGTTTGGCAGCCCCAGCATTTT. Protein sequence: CASSLDGEVWQPQHF.

V usage is TRBV10-3 and J usage is TRBJ2-1; TRBD2 agrees at 7 bases. Germline CDR1 ENHRY, CDR2 SYGVKD. Trimming took 10 bases from V and 6 from J; bases not matched to a gene: 15. The CDR3 consists of 15 residues. The CDR3 sequence: CATEFAGEVGNEQFF. CDR3 DNA: TGTGCCACCGAATTCGCGGGAGAAGTTGGCAATGAGCAGTTCTTC.

The CDR3 DNA is TGTGCCAGCAGTGAAGGGGTTAGCAATCAGCCCCAGCATTTT. It specifies CASSEGVSNQPQHF. The V and J genes are TRBV2 and TRBJ1-5; D is undetermined. The V end was cut by 1 base, the J end by 0 bases, with 4 bases between. CDR1 and CDR2 from the germline V gene are SNHLY and FYNNEI. The CDR3 runs 14 residues.

As for this clone: This probably arose from a read error, given a far larger clone one base away. This sample also contains other DNA sequences that code for the same CDR3. In DNA, the CDR3 is TGCGCCAGCAGCTTGGTTAGTAGCCACAATGAGCAGTTCTTC. Translating gives CASSLVSSHNEQFF. This chain joins TRBV5-1 and TRBJ2-1; no clear D. The germline CDR1 and CDR2 sequences are SGHRS and YFSETQ. This CDR3 contains 14 residues. With 0 bases removed from V and 5 bases from J, the gap between germline ends came to 9 bases.

The chain is built from TRBV5-4 and TRBJ1-3, with 9 bases lining up with TRBD1. Unmatched junction bases numbered 4, after V lost 0 bases and J lost 0 bases. Germline-derived CDR1 and CDR2 are SGHNT and YYREEE (reference sequence). The CDR3 loop spans 17 amino acids. The chain's CDR3 is CASSLDGGQGSGNTIYF. The CDR3 DNA is TGTGCCAGCAGCTTGGATGGGGGACAGGGCTCTGGAAACACCATATATTTT.

The chain carries TRBV5-6 and TRBJ1-5; 9 bases agree with TRBD1. This CDR3 has 14 residues. V trimming: 3 bases; J trimming: 3 bases; junction bases outside the gene matches: 1. Germline V gene lookup returns CDR1 SGHDT and CDR2 YYEEEE. As DNA, the CDR3 is TGTGCCAGCAGCTGGACAGGGGACAATCAGCCCCAGCATTTT. It encodes CASSWTGDNQPQHF.

This clone showed up just a few times. V is TRBV13 and J is TRBJ1-1; TRBD1 might be the D (6 bases). CDR1 PRHDT and CDR2 FYEKMQ come from the germline V gene (reference sequence). There are 15 residues in the CDR3. Trimming removed 5 bases at V and 0 bases at J, with 13 bases between. The CDR3 here is CASSPPGAMNTEAFF. CDR3 DNA sequence: TGTGCCAGCAGCCCCCCGGGGGCTATGAACACTGAAGCTTTCTTT.

V and J are TRBV7-6 and TRBJ2-7; a weak D match, TRBD2 (5 bases). This CDR3 region has 13 residues. CDR1 and CDR2 from the germline V gene are SGHVS and FNYEAQ. Trimming left V 5 bases short and J 4 bases short, with 12 bases between. DNA for the CDR3: TGTGCCAGCAGCCCAGAGGGCGGTTACGAGCAGTACTTC. This gives the protein CASSPEGGYEQYF.